Each of the 4 T cell receptor beta chains below was sequenced from the same sample in a study of molecular identifiers for immune sequencing clone quantification. TCRdb reprocessed the PCR reads via MiXCR and lists one record per CDR3 protein. The sample records around 470,000 distinct CDR3 sequences, roughly 25% being singletons. The sequencing sample was made of naive CD8+ T cells from blood, with Jurkat cell RNA spiked in. Subset noted: FACS-sorted CD8+CD4-CCR7+CD45RA+ naive T cells. All receptors come from a human donor in good health. Some libraries in this study had Jurkat cell RNA spiked in.

This clonotype was recorded at least ten times. The chain is built from TRBV6-5 and TRBJ2-5, with 7 bases fitting TRBD2. The CDR3 length is 15 residues. After removal of 0 bases from V and 3 bases from J, the junction contained 4 bases not matched to a gene. CDR1 MNHEY and CDR2 SVGAGI come from the germline V gene. The DNA for the CDR3 is TGTGCCAGCAGTTACTCGGTGGGAGGGGAAGAGACCCAGTACTTC. Amino acid sequence: CASSYSVGGEETQYF.

V usage is TRBV7-9 and J usage is TRBJ2-5; 11 bases line up with TRBD2. The CDR3 extends over 15 amino acids. Trimming at V came to 5 bases and at J to 5 bases, leaving 7 bases not matched to a gene. Germline CDR1 reads SEHNR; CDR2 reads FQNEAQ (reference sequence). The CDR3 is CASSMASGRLETQYF. The CDR3 DNA follows: TGTGCCAGCAGCATGGCTAGCGGGAGGTTGGAGACCCAGTACTTC.

This clonotype was detected a few times. The chain links TRBV6-2 or TRBV6-3 to TRBJ2-7; possibly TRBD1 for D (5 bases). The CDR3 sequence is 15 residues long. The V end lost 0 bases, the J end lost 4 bases, and 13 bases lay between the germline ends. Germline CDR1 is MNHEY and CDR2 is SVGEGT. The CDR3 sequence: CASSYSERGEYEQYF. The DNA of the CDR3 is TGTGCCAGCAGTTACTCGGAAAGGGGCGAGTACGAGCAGTACTTC.

V usage is TRBV20-1 and J usage is TRBJ1-5; D uncertain. The CDR3 consists of 15 residues. V was pared by 1 base and J by 5 bases, with 15 bases between. Germline CDR1 DFQATT, CDR2 SNEGSKA (reference sequence). The CDR3 nucleotides are TGCAGTGCTAGAGGAGGGTTCGGGCCGGATCAGCCCCAGCATTTT. Protein sequence: CSARGGFGPDQPQHF.